This T cell receptor (beta chain) came from a study of blood T cell repertoires in COVID-19. Study at large: Sites in the United States, Italy and Spain provided acute and convalescent COVID-19 samples.

This CDR3 has 13 residues. Germline assignment: CDR1 MNHEY and CDR2 SMNVEV (reference sequence). The table came from immunoSEQ multiplex PCR; TCRdb's copy has only in-frame clones and leaves some out. The table records approximately 380,000 clones, approximately 81% of them present only once. The sequence came from a woman aged 18-29 years with acute or convalescent COVID-19. Sample: peripheral blood. The chain carries TRBV27 and TRBJ2-7, with 7 bases aligning to TRBD1. The CDR3 region has the DNA TGTGCTACTGCGCAGGGGGATCTGGCCGAGCAGTACTTC. The encoded protein is CATAQGDLAEQYF.